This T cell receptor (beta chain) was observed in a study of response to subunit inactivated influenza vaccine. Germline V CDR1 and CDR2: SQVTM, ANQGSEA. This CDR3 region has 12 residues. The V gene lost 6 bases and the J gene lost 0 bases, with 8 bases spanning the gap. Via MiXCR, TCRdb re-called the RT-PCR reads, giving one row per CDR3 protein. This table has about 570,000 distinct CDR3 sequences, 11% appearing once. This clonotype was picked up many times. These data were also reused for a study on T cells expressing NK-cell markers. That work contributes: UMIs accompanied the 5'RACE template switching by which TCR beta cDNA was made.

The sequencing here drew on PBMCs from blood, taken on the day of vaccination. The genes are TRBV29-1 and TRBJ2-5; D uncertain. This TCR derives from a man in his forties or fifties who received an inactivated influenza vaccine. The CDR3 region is CSVIQDQETQYF. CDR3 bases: TGCAGCGTGATCCAAGACCAAGAGACCCAGTACTTC.